The rows below give T cell receptor beta chains drawn from one sample of a study of T cell responses to AZD1222 COVID-19 vaccine. Here immunoSEQ multiplex PCR was the method, and the copy in TCRdb shows in-frame clones only, minus some. The sample includes 95,000 to 150,000 clones, roughly 91% of them seen just once. The material was peripheral blood, obtained 28 days after the second AZD1222 dose. The receptors come from an adult who received the AZD1222 COVID-19 vaccine. Both conserved end residues are part of each CDR3. Expanded clones get a size class; other rows say once, few or many, or leave the size out.

CDR3 | V | size
CSVEDGERYEQYF | TRBV29-1 | NA
CASSRHSDTGELFF | TRBV7-9 | few
CACGPQGRNEKLFF | TRBV2 | NA
CASSIATSGIYGYTF | TRBV19 | NA
CASSYFGQSFNNEQFF | TRBV6-2/TRBV6-3 | NA
CASSENEGGYNEQFF | TRBV6-1 | once
CASSFQGLPYEQYF | TRBV5-6 | NA
CASSIDTANTGELFF | TRBV7-3 | once
CSASPGTPPGNTIYF | TRBV20-1 | NA
CASSIIAQANTEAFF | TRBV19 | NA
CASRRLQSNQPQHF | TRBV2 | NA
CASSVALASDTQYF | TRBV6-4 | NA
CASSRGDRPNQPQHF | TRBV3-1/TRBV3-2 | NA
CASSLIDPQSGYTF | TRBV11-2 | NA
CASSLGQTPQETQYF | TRBV7-6 | NA
CASSSTGLNTGELFF | TRBV5-1 | NA
CASSLSWGSGNTIYF | TRBV27 | NA
CASSLAGAHYGYTF | TRBV5-8 | once
CASSYGEEQYF | TRBV6-2/TRBV6-3 | NA
CASSLAISVNTEAFF | TRBV7-2 | NA